The present entry profiles one T cell receptor (beta chain) with its context. Antigen: not known. The record originates from a study of cytomegalovirus exposure and HLA in healthy donors. Though probably carrying unrecorded immune exposures, donors were nominally healthy at sampling. The V segment lost 5 bases and the J segment 6 bases; nucleotides outside the gene matches: 10. Germline V gene lookup returns CDR1 SGDLS and CDR2 YYNGEE. This CDR3 has 15 residues. Use of 60 Vbeta and 13 Jbeta primers characterized the PCR. Produced via immunoSEQ multiplex PCR; TCRdb's table is partial and in-frame only. Of about 140,000 clones detected, about four fifths appear once; the ten largest clones hold around 4.3%. Study results and limitations: Reportedly, HLA-A and HLA-B alleles of most subjects were accurately predicted from TCR beta. Rare TCR sequences dominated, though some public TCRs recurred in many donors.

The TCR was taken from a man aged 40-49 years in good health and CMV-seronegative. The sample taken for sequencing was PBMCs. This chain links TRBV9 with TRBJ1-2, with TRBD1 identical over 10 bases. CDR3 protein: CASSDPGTGENGYTF. The CDR3 bases are TGTGCCAGCAGTGATCCCGGGACAGGGGAGAATGGCTACACCTTC.